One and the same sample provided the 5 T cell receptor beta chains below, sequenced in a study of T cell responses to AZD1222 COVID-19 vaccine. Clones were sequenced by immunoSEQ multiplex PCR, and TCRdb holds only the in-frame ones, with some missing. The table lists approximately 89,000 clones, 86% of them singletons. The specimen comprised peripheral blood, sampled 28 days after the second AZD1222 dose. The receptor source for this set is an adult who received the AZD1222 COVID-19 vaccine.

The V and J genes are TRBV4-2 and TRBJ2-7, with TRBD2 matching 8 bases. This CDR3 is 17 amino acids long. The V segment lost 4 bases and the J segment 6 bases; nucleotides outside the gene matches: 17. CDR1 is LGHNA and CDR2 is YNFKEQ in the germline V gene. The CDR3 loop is CASSRGSGLAGGGEQYF. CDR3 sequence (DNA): TGTGCCAGCAGCCGGGGGAGCGGGCTAGCGGGTGGAGGCGAGCAGTACTTC.

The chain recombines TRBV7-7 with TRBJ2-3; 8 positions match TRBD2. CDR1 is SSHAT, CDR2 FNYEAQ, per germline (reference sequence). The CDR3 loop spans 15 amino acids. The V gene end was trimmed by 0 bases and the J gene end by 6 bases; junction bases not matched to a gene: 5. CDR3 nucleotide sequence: TGTGCCAGCAGCTTAGCGGGCGGGGGGTCGGATACGCAGTATTTT. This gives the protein CASSLAGGGSDTQYF.

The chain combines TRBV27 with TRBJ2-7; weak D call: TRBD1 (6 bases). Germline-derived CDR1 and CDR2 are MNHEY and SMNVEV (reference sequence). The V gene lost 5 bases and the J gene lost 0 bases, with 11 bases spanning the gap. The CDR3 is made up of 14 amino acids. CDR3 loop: CASSPDRFSYEQYF. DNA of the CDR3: TGTGCCAGCAGTCCAGACAGGTTCTCCTACGAGCAGTACTTC.

The chain's CDR3 is CASSLEGQGWLPYNSPLHF. The DNA of the CDR3 is TGTGCCAGCAGCTTAGAGGGACAGGGGTGGCTTCCCTATAATTCACCCCTCCACTTT. The rearrangement joins TRBV11-2 to TRBJ1-6; the match to TRBD1 covers 10 bases. This CDR3 comprises 19 residues. Germline assignment: CDR1 SGHAT and CDR2 FQNNGV. V trimming: 0 bases; J trimming: 2 bases; junction bases outside the gene matches: 7.

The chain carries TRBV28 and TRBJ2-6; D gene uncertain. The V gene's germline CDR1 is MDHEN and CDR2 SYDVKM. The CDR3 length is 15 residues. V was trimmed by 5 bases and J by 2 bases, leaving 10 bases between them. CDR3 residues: CASSPPLTGANVLTF. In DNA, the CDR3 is TGTGCCAGCAGTCCCCCCCTCACTGGGGCCAACGTCCTGACTTTC.